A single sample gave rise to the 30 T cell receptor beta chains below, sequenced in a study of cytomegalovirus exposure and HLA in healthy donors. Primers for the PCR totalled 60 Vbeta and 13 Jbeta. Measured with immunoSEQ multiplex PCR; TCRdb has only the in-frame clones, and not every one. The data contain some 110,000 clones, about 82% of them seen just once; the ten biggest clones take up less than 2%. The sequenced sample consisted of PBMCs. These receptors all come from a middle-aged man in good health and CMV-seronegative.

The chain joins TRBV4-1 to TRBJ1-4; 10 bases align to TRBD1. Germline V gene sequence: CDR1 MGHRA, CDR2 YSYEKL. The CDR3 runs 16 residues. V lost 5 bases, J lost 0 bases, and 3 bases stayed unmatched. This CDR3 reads CASSSGTGATNEKLFF. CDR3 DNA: TGCGCCAGCAGCTCCGGGACAGGGGCAACTAATGAAAAACTGTTTTTT.

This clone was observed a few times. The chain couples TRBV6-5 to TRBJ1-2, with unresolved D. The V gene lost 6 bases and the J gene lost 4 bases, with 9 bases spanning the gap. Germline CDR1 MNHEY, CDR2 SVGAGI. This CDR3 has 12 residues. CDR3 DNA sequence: TGTGCCAGCAGACGGGGTAGCTATGGCTACACCTTC. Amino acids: CASRRGSYGYTF.

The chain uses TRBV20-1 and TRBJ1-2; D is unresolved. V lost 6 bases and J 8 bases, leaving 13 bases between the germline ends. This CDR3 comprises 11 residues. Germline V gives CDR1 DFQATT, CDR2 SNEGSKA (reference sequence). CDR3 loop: CSASLRSGYTF. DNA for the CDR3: TGCAGTGCCAGCCTTCGGAGCGGCTACACCTTC.

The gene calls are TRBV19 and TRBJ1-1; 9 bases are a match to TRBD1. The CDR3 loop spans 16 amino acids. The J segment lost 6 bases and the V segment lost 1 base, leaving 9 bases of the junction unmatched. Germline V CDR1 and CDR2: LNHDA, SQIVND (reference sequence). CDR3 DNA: TGTGCCAGTAGTATAGGATCACAGGGGGCCAATGCTGAAGCTTTCTTT. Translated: CASSIGSQGANAEAFF.

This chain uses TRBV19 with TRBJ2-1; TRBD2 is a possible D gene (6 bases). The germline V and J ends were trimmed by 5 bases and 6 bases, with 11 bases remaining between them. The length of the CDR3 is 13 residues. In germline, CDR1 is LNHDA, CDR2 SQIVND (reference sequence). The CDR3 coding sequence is TGTGCCAGTAGTTTTTATAGCGGCAATGAGCAGTTCTTC. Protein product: CASSFYSGNEQFF.

CDR3 bases: TGTGCCAGCAGCCACCATAAACAGGGGGATGAAAAACTGTTTTTT. Protein product: CASSHHKQGDEKLFF. The chain is built from TRBV5-4 and TRBJ1-4, with 8 nucleotides matching TRBD1. The trim removed 4 bases at V and 6 bases at J, leaving 8 bases unmatched. The CDR3 loop spans 15 amino acids. Looked up from germline, CDR1 is SGHNT and CDR2 is YYREEE (reference sequence).

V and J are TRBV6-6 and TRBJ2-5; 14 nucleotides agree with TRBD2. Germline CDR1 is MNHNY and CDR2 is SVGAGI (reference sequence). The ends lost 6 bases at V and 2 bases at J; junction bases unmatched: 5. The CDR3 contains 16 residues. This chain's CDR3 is CASRNGLAGGQETQYF. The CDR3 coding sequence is TGTGCCAGCAGGAACGGACTAGCGGGGGGACAAGAGACCCAGTACTTC.

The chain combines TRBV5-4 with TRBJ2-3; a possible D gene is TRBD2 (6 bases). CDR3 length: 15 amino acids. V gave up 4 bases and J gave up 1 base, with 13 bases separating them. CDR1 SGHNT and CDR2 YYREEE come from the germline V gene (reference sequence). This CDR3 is CASSPRASGTDTQYF. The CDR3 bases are TGTGCCAGCAGCCCCAGGGCTAGCGGCACAGATACGCAGTATTTT.

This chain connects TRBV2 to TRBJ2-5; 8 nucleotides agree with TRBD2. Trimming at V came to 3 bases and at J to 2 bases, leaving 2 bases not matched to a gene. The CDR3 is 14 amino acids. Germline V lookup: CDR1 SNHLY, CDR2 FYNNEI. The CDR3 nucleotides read TGTGCCAGCAGTGATGCGGGGGGACAAGAGACCCAGTACTTC. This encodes CASSDAGGQETQYF.

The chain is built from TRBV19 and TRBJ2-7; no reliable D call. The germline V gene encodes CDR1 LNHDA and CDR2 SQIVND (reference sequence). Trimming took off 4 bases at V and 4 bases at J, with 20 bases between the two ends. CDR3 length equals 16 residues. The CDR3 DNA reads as TGTGCCAGTAGTAGTTCTCTTGCGGAGACCCGTTACGAGCAGTACTTC. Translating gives CASSSSLAETRYEQYF.

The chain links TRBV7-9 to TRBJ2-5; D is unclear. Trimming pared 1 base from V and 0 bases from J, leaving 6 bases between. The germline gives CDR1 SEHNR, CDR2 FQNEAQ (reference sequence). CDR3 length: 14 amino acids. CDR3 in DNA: TGTGCCAGCAGCTTAGGTACTAACCAAGAGACCCAGTACTTC. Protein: CASSLGTNQETQYF.

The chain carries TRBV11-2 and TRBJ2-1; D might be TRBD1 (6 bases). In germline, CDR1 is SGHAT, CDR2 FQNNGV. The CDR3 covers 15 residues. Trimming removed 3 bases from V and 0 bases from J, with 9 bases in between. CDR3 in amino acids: CASSLDSSSYNEQFF. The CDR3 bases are TGTGCCAGCAGCTTGGACAGCAGCTCCTACAATGAGCAGTTCTTC.

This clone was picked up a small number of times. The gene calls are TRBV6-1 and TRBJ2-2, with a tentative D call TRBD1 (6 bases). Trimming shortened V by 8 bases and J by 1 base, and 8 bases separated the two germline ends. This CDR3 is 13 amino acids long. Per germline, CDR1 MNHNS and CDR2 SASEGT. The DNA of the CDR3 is TGTGCCAGCGGGGGACAGAACACCGGGGAGCTGTTTTTT. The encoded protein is CASGGQNTGELFF.

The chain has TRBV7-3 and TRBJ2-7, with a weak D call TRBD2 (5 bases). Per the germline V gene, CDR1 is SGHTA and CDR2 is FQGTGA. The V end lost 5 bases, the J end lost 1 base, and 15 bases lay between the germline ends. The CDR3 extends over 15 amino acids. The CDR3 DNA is TGTGCCAGCAGCGTAGCTCCGGGGTTATCCTACGAGCAGTACTTC. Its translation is CASSVAPGLSYEQYF.

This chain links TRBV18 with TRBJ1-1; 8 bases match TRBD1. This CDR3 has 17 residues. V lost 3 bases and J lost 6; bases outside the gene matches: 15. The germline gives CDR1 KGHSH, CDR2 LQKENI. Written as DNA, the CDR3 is TGTGCCAGCTCACCCGGACAGGGAAAGGTCCGCGTGGCTGAAGCTTTCTTT. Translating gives CASSPGQGKVRVAEAFF.

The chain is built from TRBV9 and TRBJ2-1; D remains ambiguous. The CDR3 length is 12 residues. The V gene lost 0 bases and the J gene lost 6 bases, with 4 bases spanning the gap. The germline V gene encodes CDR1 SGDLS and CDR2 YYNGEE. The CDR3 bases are TGTGCCAGCAGCGTAGCGAGCAATGAGCAGTTCTTC. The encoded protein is CASSVASNEQFF. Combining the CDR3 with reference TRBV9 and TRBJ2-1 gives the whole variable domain DSGVTQTPKHLITATGQRVTLRCSPRSGDLSVYWYQQSLDQGLQFLIQYYNGEERAKGNILERFSAQQFPDLHSELNLSSLELGDSALYFCASSVASNEQFFGPGTRLTVL.

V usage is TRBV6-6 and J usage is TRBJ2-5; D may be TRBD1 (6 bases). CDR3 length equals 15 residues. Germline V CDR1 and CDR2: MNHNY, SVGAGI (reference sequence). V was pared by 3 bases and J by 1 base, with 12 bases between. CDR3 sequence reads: CASSYSGVVQETQYF. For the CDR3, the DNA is TGTGCCAGCAGTTATTCAGGGGTGGTCCAAGAGACCCAGTACTTC.

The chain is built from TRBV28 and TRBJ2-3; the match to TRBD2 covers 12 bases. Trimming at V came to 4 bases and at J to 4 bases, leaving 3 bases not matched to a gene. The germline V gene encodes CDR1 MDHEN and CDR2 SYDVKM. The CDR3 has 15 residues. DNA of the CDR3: TGTGCCAGCAGTTCTAGCGGGGGGGGCGCAGATACGCAGTATTTT. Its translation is CASSSSGGGADTQYF.

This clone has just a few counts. CDR3 bases: TGTGCCAGCAGCCGAGATTCCGGGGACGAGCAGTACTTC. Translated: CASSRDSGDEQYF. V and J are TRBV7-2 and TRBJ2-7; perhaps TRBD2 as D (5 bases). Trimming took 5 bases from V and 5 from J, leaving 13 bases between them. CDR3 size: 13 residues. CDR1 SGHTA and CDR2 FQGNSA come from the germline V gene.

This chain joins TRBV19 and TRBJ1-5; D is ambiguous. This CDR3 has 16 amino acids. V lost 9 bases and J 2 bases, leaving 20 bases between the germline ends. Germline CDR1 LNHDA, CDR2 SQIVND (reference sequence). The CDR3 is CASAQPWEVGNQPQHF. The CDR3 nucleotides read TGTGCCAGCGCCCAACCATGGGAGGTTGGCAATCAGCCCCAGCATTTT.

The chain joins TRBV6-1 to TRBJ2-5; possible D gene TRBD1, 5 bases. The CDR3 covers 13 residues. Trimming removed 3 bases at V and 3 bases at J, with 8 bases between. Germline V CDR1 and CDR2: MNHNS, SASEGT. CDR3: CASSEMTEETQYF. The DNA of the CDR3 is TGTGCCAGCAGTGAGATGACAGAAGAGACCCAGTACTTC.

The CDR3, as DNA: TGTGCCAGTACCTCCCGGGGGGCCACCGGGGAGCTGTTTTTT. Translated: CASTSRGATGELFF. This sequence joins TRBV19 and TRBJ2-2, with a tentative D call TRBD2 (7 bases). This CDR3 region has 14 residues. The germline gives CDR1 LNHDA, CDR2 SQIVND (reference sequence). V was trimmed by 7 bases and J by 4 bases, leaving 13 bases between them.

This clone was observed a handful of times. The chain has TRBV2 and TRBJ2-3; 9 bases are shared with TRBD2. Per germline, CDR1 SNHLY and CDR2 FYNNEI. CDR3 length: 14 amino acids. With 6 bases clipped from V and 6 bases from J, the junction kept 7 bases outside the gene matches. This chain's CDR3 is CASRNSGGRDTQYF. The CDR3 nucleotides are TGTGCCAGCAGGAACAGCGGGGGGAGGGATACGCAGTATTTT.

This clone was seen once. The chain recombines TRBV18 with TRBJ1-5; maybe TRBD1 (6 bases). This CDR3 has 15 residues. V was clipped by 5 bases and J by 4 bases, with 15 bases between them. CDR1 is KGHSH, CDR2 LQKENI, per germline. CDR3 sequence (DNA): TGTGCCAGCTCATCGTCCGGGACAAGTAATCAGCCCCAGCATTTT. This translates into CASSSSGTSNQPQHF.

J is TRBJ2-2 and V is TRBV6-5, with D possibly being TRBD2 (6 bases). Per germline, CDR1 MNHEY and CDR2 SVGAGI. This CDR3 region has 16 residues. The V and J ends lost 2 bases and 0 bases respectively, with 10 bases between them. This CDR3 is CASSYLAPPNTGELFF. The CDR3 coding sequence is TGTGCCAGCAGTTACCTAGCGCCTCCGAACACCGGGGAGCTGTTTTTT.

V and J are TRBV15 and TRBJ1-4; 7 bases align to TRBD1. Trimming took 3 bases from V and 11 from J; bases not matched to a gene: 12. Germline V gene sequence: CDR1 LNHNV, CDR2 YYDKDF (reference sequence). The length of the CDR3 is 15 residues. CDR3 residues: CATSSDRAPGRKLFF. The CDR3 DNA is TGTGCCACCAGCAGTGACAGGGCGCCTGGACGCAAACTGTTTTTT.

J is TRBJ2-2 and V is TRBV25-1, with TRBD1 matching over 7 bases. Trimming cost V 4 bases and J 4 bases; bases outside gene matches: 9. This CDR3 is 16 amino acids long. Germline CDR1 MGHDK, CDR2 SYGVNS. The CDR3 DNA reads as TGTGCCAGCAGTGGGTCGACAGGGATCGGCACCGGGGAGCTGTTTTTT. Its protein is CASSGSTGIGTGELFF.

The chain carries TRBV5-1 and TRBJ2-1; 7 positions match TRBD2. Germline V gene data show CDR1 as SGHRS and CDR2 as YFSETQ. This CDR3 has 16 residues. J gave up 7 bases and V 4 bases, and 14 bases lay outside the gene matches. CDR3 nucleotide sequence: TGCGCCAGCAGCCCGATTACCATGCAAGCGGGGAATGAGCAGTTCTTC. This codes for CASSPITMQAGNEQFF.

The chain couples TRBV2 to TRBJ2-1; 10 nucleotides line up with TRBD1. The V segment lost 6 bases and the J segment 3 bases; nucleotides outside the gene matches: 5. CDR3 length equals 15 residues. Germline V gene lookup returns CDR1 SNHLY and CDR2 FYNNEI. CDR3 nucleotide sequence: TGTGCCAGCAGACCTGGACAGGGGGTCTACAATGAGCAGTTCTTC. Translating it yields CASRPGQGVYNEQFF.

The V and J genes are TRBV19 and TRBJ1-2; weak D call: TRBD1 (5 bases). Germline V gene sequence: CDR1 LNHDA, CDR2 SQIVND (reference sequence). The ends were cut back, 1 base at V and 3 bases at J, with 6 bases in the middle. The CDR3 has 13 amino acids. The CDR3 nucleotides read TGTGCCAGTAGTATAGCGGGGGACTATGGCTACACCTTC. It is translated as CASSIAGDYGYTF.